Included here is one TCR beta chain sequence, with context. Its cognate antigen is unknown. Germline V gene data show CDR1 as MDHEN and CDR2 as SYDVKM. Trimming removed 5 bases at V and 7 bases at J, with 10 bases between. This CDR3 has 12 amino acids. Use of 60 Vbeta and 13 Jbeta primers characterized the PCR. TCRdb's table, derived via immunoSEQ multiplex PCR, lists solely in-frame clones and lacks some. The sample records about 200,000 clones, approximately 82% being singletons. This sample is drawn from a study of cytomegalovirus exposure and HLA in healthy donors. Study-level points and caveats: Evidence from a later analysis indicated that most CMV-associated TCR beta chains looked HLA-restricted. CMV serostatus was the sole immune exposure data available. Some V segments (TRBV6-2 and TRBV6-3 among them) were excluded as indistinguishable.

This chain uses TRBV28 with TRBJ2-3; tentative D call: TRBD1 (6 bases). Sequenced: PBMCs. This TCR was sampled from a male donor in good health and CMV-seronegative. In DNA form, the CDR3 reads TGTGCCAGCAGTCAGGGGAGAAATACGCAGTATTTT. It specifies CASSQGRNTQYF. Complete variable domain (other parts from reference TRBV28 and TRBJ2-3): DVKVTQSSRYLVKRTGEKVFLECVQDMDHENMFWYRQDPGLGLRLIYFSYDVKMKEKGDIPEGYSVSREKKERFSLILESASTNQTSMYLCASSQGRNTQYFGPGTRLTVL.